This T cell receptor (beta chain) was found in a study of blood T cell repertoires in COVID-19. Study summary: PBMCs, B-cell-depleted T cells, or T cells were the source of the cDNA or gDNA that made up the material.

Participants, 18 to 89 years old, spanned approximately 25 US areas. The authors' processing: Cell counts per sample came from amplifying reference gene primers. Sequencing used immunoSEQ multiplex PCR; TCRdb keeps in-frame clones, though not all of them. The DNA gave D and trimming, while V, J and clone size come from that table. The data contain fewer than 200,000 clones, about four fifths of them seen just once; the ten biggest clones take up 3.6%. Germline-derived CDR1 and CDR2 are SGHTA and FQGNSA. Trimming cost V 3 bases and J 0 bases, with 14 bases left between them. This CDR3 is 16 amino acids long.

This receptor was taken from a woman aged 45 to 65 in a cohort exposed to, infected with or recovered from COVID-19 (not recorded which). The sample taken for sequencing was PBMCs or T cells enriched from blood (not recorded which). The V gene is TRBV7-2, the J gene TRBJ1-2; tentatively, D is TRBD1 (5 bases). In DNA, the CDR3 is TGTGCCAGCAGCTTCAATCTGGGGGGATCTAACTATGGCTACACCTTC. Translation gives CASSFNLGGSNYGYTF. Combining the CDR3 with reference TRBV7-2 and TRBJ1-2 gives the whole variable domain GAGVSQSPSNKVTEKGKDVELRCDPISGHTALYWYRQSLGQGLEFLIYFQGNSAPDKSGLPSDRFSAERTGGSVSTLTIQRTQQEDSAVYLCASSFNLGGSNYGYTFGSGTRLTVV.